The 30 T cell receptor beta chains below were found in one sample sequenced in a study of T cell repertoires in cytomegalovirus infection. MiXCR, run by TCRdb on the reads, gives a single entry per CDR3 protein. The sample includes around 540,000 distinct CDR3 sequences, 33% of them seen just once. No antigen has been assigned to these receptors. The specimen comprised cultured PBMCs, sampled from culture after CMV antigen stimulation. These receptors were obtained from a human donor in good health (CMV status not recorded). Some clones in this sample may be carry-over from other donors' samples.

The chain combines TRBV19 with TRBJ2-1; D call uncertain. CDR1 and CDR2 (germline): LNHDA, SQIVND (reference sequence). CDR3 length: 13 residues. V was pared by 4 bases and J by 8 bases, with 12 bases between. CDR3 in amino acids: CASSRPPLDEQFF. Here the CDR3 DNA reads TGTGCCAGTAGTAGGCCGCCCCTGGATGAGCAGTTCTTC.

In this sample, this clonotype turned up a few times. The CDR3 spells CASSDQYPGRQETQYF. The CDR3 DNA reads TGCGCCAGCAGTGACCAATATCCGGGACGCCAAGAGACCCAGTACTTC. The chain carries TRBV10-2 and TRBJ2-5; either TRBD1 or TRBD2 may fit D (5 bases each). Germline V gives CDR1 WSHSY, CDR2 SAAADI. V gave up 3 bases and J gave up 1 base, with 15 bases separating them. The CDR3 spans 16 residues.

V usage is TRBV19 and J usage is TRBJ2-4; 14 positions agree with TRBD2. The length of the CDR3 is 15 residues. Germline-derived CDR1 and CDR2 are LNHDA and SQIVND (reference sequence). With 6 bases clipped from V and 15 bases from J, the junction kept 13 bases outside the gene matches. CDR3 protein: CASSDSGLAGGTRYF. The DNA of the CDR3 is TGTGCCAGTAGCGACTCCGGACTAGCGGGAGGCACGCGGTACTTC.

This clonotype came up many times. The V gene is TRBV7-2, the J gene TRBJ2-3; D is unresolved. Trimming cost V 5 bases and J 5 bases, with 17 bases left between them. The germline CDR1 and CDR2 sequences are SGHTA and FQGNSA. The CDR3 spans 15 residues. The CDR3 bases are TGTGCCAGCAGCCCGCGAATCCGGCGCCTAGATACGCAGTATTTT. Its protein product is CASSPRIRRLDTQYF.

DNA of the CDR3: TGCGCCAGCAGTGTCAAAGACGGAAACACCATATATTTT. This gives the protein CASSVKDGNTIYF. The chain recombines TRBV10-1 with TRBJ1-3; D is uncertain. The length of the CDR3 is 13 residues. Germline CDR1 reads WNHNN; CDR2 reads SYGVQD (reference sequence). Deletions cut 4 bases from V and 4 bases from J, with 8 bases between.

The chain uses TRBV9 and TRBJ2-3; D perhaps matches TRBD2 (7 bases). Germline-derived CDR1 and CDR2 are SGDLS and YYNGEE. The V end was cut by 0 bases, the J end by 0 bases, with 14 bases between. The length of the CDR3 is 17 residues. The CDR3 nucleotides are TGTGCCAGCAGCGTAGGAGGGGGGGCCCGGAGCACAGATACGCAGTATTTT. Translation: CASSVGGGARSTDTQYF.

The gene calls are TRBV23-1 and TRBJ2-2; D may correspond to TRBD1 or TRBD2 (5 bases each). Being an ORF, TRBV23-1 has a function that is uncertain. V lost 11 bases and J 4 bases, leaving 8 bases between the germline ends. The length of the CDR3 is 11 residues. The CDR3 loop is CALGATGELFF. Here the CDR3 DNA reads TGCGCCCTCGGGGCCACCGGGGAGCTGTTTTTT.

The rearrangement links TRBV7-2 to TRBJ2-7; 8 nucleotides line up with TRBD1. V gave up 4 bases and J gave up 4 bases; unmatched junction bases: 9. Per germline, CDR1 SGHTA and CDR2 FQGNSA. The CDR3 has 15 residues. The CDR3 bases are TGTGCCAGCAGCTACGGGACAGGAGAGGATTACGAGCAGTACGTC. Encoded protein: CASSYGTGEDYEQYV.

This clonotype was observed a few times. The chain uses TRBV7-9 and TRBJ1-1, with D tentatively TRBD1 (6 bases). V shed 5 bases and J shed 6 bases, with 19 bases lying between them. CDR3 length equals 15 residues. Germline assignment: CDR1 SEHNR and CDR2 FQNEAQ (reference sequence). The CDR3 loop is CASSVPTRGGSEAFF. The DNA for the CDR3 is TGTGCCAGCAGCGTACCGACCAGGGGTGGCTCTGAAGCTTTCTTT.

This clonotype came up a few times. This chain connects TRBV7-2 to TRBJ2-1; 7 bases fit TRBD2. The germline V gene encodes CDR1 SGHTA and CDR2 FQGNSA. The CDR3 is 17 amino acids. J was trimmed by 0 bases and V by 0 bases; bases with no gene match: 5. The CDR3 protein is CASSLASSGRSYNEQFF. The CDR3 nucleotides are TGTGCCAGCAGCTTAGCATCTAGCGGACGCTCCTACAATGAGCAGTTCTTC. Drawing the rest from reference TRBV7-2 and TRBJ2-1, the complete variable domain is GAGVSQSPSNKVTEKGKDVELRCDPISGHTALYWYRQSLGQGLEFLIYFQGNSAPDKSGLPSDRFSAERTGGSVSTLTIQRTQQEDSAVYLCASSLASSGRSYNEQFFGPGTRLTVL.

In regard to this clonotype: This could be a read error, since a much larger clone is one nucleotide away. V usage is TRBV12-3 or TRBV12-4 and J usage is TRBJ2-3; the D is unclear. The CDR3 is 12 amino acids. The CDR3 sequence is CASSLMFDKQYF. In nucleotides, the CDR3 is TGTGCCAGCAGTTTAATGTTCGATAAGCAGTATTTT.

This clonotype turned up a few times. V gene TRBV19 combines with J gene TRBJ2-1, with 9 bases matching TRBD1. From germline, CDR1 is LNHDA and CDR2 SQIVND (reference sequence). This CDR3 contains 15 residues. The ends lost 6 bases at V and 6 bases at J; junction bases unmatched: 9. The CDR3 region is CASRPRTGAINEQFF. DNA of the CDR3: TGTGCCAGTAGACCTCGGACAGGGGCGATCAATGAGCAGTTCTTC.

This clonotype has a handful of counts. This chain uses TRBV7-2 with TRBJ2-1; no definite D call. CDR1 SGHTA and CDR2 FQGNSA come from the germline V gene. Trimming stripped 5 bases from V and 6 bases from J, with 17 bases between. This CDR3 spans 15 amino acids. The CDR3 DNA sequence: TGTGCCAGCAGCCCTGAGTTCCTCCCTGGCAATGAGCAGTTCTTC. Residues: CASSPEFLPGNEQFF.

In nucleotides, the CDR3 is TGTGCCAGCAGTGCCACTTTGACTGGTGAAAAACTGTTTTTT. This translates into CASSATLTGEKLFF. V is TRBV6-4 and J is TRBJ1-4; unclear D gene. This CDR3 is built from 14 residues. CDR1 MRHNA and CDR2 SNTAGT come from the germline V gene. V was cut by 4 bases and J by 7 bases, with 13 bases left in between.

This clonotype appeared a few times. The chain uses TRBV19 and TRBJ2-1; the D is unclear. CDR1 and CDR2 (germline): LNHDA, SQIVND (reference sequence). The V end lost 2 bases, the J end lost 0 bases, and 5 bases lay between the germline ends. The CDR3 is 14 residues long. Written as DNA, the CDR3 is TGTGCCAGTAGTATACAGCGCTCCTACAATGAGCAGTTCTTC. It codes for CASSIQRSYNEQFF.

This chain links TRBV10-3 with TRBJ2-5; D may correspond to TRBD1 or TRBD2 (5 bases each). This CDR3 comprises 13 residues. Germline V CDR1 and CDR2: ENHRY, SYGVKD. Trimming pared 6 bases from V and 5 bases from J, leaving 13 bases between. The CDR3 sequence: CAISGTAVETQYF. The CDR3 DNA reads as TGTGCCATCAGCGGGACCGCCGTGGAGACCCAGTACTTC.

V usage is TRBV4-3 and J usage is TRBJ2-1, with D uncertain. The ends were cut back, 0 bases at V and 3 bases at J, with 12 bases in the middle. Germline V gene data show CDR1 as LGHNA and CDR2 as YSLEER. CDR3 length: 16 residues. The CDR3 protein is CASSQDLGGRYNEQFF. The CDR3 nucleotides are TGCGCCAGCAGCCAAGATTTGGGCGGCCGCTACAATGAGCAGTTCTTC.

The table lists this clonotype with a few counts. V usage is TRBV9 and J usage is TRBJ2-1; maybe TRBD2 (6 bases). There are 15 residues in the CDR3. Germline V gene data show CDR1 as SGDLS and CDR2 as YYNGEE. Trimming pared 4 bases from V and 5 bases from J, leaving 16 bases between. The CDR3 DNA follows: TGTGCCAGCAGCCCCATGACGGGAGCAAACAATGAGCAGTTCTTC. It specifies CASSPMTGANNEQFF.

V is TRBV7-2 and J is TRBJ2-1; 14 bases map to TRBD2. Germline CDR1 SGHTA, CDR2 FQGNSA. The CDR3 spans 15 residues. V lost 5 bases to trimming and J lost 8 bases; unmatched junction nucleotides: 5. The CDR3 reads CASSPGLAGADEQFF. CDR3 sequence (DNA): TGTGCCAGCAGCCCGGGACTAGCGGGAGCGGATGAGCAGTTCTTC.

The gene calls are TRBV12-3 or TRBV12-4 and TRBJ2-3; no definite D call. The CDR3 runs 15 residues. V was clipped by 6 bases and J by 1 base, with 14 bases between them. CDR3 loop: CASRNGIRGTDTQYF. The CDR3 coding sequence is TGTGCCAGCAGGAACGGCATACGGGGCACAGATACGCAGTATTTT.

This clonotype was seen repeatedly, ten times or more. This chain links TRBV6-2 or TRBV6-3 with TRBJ2-2, with D possibly matching TRBD1 (5 bases). This CDR3 region has 15 residues. CDR1 and CDR2 (germline): MNHEY, SVGEGT. The germline V and J ends were trimmed by 4 bases and 3 bases, with 12 bases remaining between them. The CDR3 reads CASSSQERDTGELFF. CDR3 in DNA: TGTGCCAGCAGTTCACAGGAACGGGACACCGGGGAGCTGTTTTTT.

The genes are TRBV7-2 and TRBJ2-7, with D perhaps matching TRBD1 or TRBD2 (6 bases each). This CDR3 contains 12 residues. V lost 5 bases, J lost 5 bases, and 10 bases lay in between. The V gene's germline CDR1 is SGHTA and CDR2 FQGNSA. CDR3 sequence reads: CASSQGGNEQYF. In DNA, the CDR3 is TGTGCCAGCAGCCAAGGGGGGAACGAGCAGTACTTC.

The chain is built from TRBV27 and TRBJ1-4; D perhaps matches TRBD1 (5 bases). The CDR3 has 16 amino acids. Per germline, CDR1 MNHEY and CDR2 SMNVEV (reference sequence). The V end was cut by 5 bases, the J end by 1 base, with 14 bases between. CDR3: CASSNRDGVTNEKLFF. CDR3 sequence (DNA): TGTGCCAGCAGTAATCGGGACGGGGTAACTAATGAAAAACTGTTTTTT.

The chain recombines TRBV7-9 with TRBJ2-3; D gene unclear. V dropped 5 bases and J dropped 7 bases, with 10 bases sitting between them. Germline V CDR1 and CDR2: SEHNR, FQNEAQ (reference sequence). The CDR3 is made up of 12 amino acids. CDR3 in amino acids: CASSPTVNTQYF. As DNA, the CDR3 is TGTGCCAGCAGCCCGACGGTCAATACGCAGTATTTT.

This clonotype was seen more than once but under ten times. This CDR3 is CASSVRQGGRTEAFF. The CDR3 bases are TGTGCCAGCAGCGTTCGACAGGGGGGAAGGACTGAAGCTTTCTTT. The chain links TRBV7-8 to TRBJ1-1, with 9 nucleotides matching TRBD1. V shed 5 bases, J shed 5 bases, and the junction held 9 bases outside the gene matches. Germline loops: CDR1 SGHVS, CDR2 FQNEAQ. The CDR3 runs to 15 residues.

CDR3 DNA sequence: TGTGCCAGCAGCCAAGAGGGTGACTATGGCTACACCTTC. Protein sequence: CASSQEGDYGYTF. V gene TRBV3-1 combines with J gene TRBJ1-2, with unresolved D. Deletions cut 0 bases from V and 3 bases from J, with 5 bases between. The CDR3 length is 13 residues. The germline V gene encodes CDR1 LGHDT and CDR2 YNNKEL (reference sequence).

The count of this clonotype is one. This sequence joins TRBV7-9 and TRBJ1-2, with TRBD1 matching over 12 bases. The V and J ends lost 0 bases and 2 bases, in that order; junction bases with no gene match: 4. The CDR3 covers 17 residues. Germline CDR1 SEHNR, CDR2 FQNEAQ (reference sequence). The CDR3 sequence is CASSLAGTGGSNYGYTF. DNA of the CDR3: TGTGCCAGCAGCTTAGCGGGGACAGGGGGCTCCAACTATGGCTACACCTTC.

A word on this clonotype: Because the CDR3 is missing its conserved closing phenylalanine or tryptophan, this is likely a read error. The chain couples TRBV2 to TRBJ1-2; D remains ambiguous. The CDR3 runs to 15 residues. Germline CDR1 reads SNHLY; CDR2 reads FYNNEI. V lost 5 bases to trimming and J lost 0 bases, with 13 bases between them. The CDR3 protein is CASSQSRTANYGYTS. Here the CDR3 DNA reads TGTGCCAGCAGTCAATCACGCACGGCTAACTATGGCTACACCTCC.

The chain is built from TRBV19 and TRBJ1-5; 7 positions agree with TRBD1. Germline V CDR1 and CDR2: LNHDA, SQIVND (reference sequence). This CDR3 spans 12 amino acids. V gave up 10 bases and J gave up 6 bases; unmatched junction bases: 6. The CDR3 sequence: CAIYRGGQPQHF. The CDR3 DNA is TGTGCCATCTACAGGGGTGGTCAGCCCCAGCATTTT.

The sample holds many counts of this clonotype. This chain links TRBV7-2 with TRBJ2-1, with D perhaps matching TRBD2 (5 bases). The V gene's germline CDR1 is SGHTA and CDR2 FQGNSA. This CDR3 comprises 13 residues. V shed 5 bases and J shed 4 bases, with 9 bases lying between them. DNA for the CDR3: TGTGCCAGCAGCCCGGACTCGTACAATGAGCAGTTCTTC. Translating it yields CASSPDSYNEQFF.